These T cell receptor beta chains were read from a single sample in a study of human T cells and chemical hapten exposure. TCRdb reprocessed the RACE reads via MiXCR and lists one record per CDR3 protein. Here the sample spans more than 85,000 distinct CDR3 sequences, about 10% being singletons. Sequencing was performed on whole blood, taken in connection with sensitization to the hapten diphenylcyclopropenone (DPC). Receptors were obtained from a man aged 35-49 years with alopecia areata. Some clones in this sample may be carry-over from other donors' samples. Both conserved end residues are part of each CDR3. The D gene is left open where the match is weak. Rows may omit the clone size; those that give it use once, few, many or a size class.

D gene,V gene,clone size,J gene,CDR3 protein,CDR3 DNA
TRBD2,TRBV4-2,NA,TRBJ2-2,CASSQLAGDTGELFF,TGTGCCAGCAGCCAACTAGCGGGAGACACCGGGGAGCTGTTTTTT
NA,TRBV14,few,TRBJ1-2,CASSQVSGIYGYTF,TGTGCCAGCAGCCAAGTGTCGGGGATCTATGGCTACACCTTC
NA,TRBV7-9,few,TRBJ2-5,CASSPFAGAETQYF,TGTGCCAGCAGCCCATTTGCAGGGGCCGAGACCCAGTACTTC
TRBD2,TRBV27,many,TRBJ2-7,CASSTGTSGRFYF,TGTGCCAGCAGTACCGGGACTAGCGGGAGATTCTACTTC
NA,TRBV7-2,NA,TRBJ1-2,CASSSWGRQVLGYTF,TGTGCCAGCAGCTCTTGGGGGAGACAGGTCCTAGGCTACACCTTC
NA,TRBV11-1,many,TRBJ1-2,CASSFASNYGYTF,TGTGCCAGCAGCTTCGCAAGTAACTATGGCTACACCTTC
NA,TRBV18,few,TRBJ2-5,CASPPIDHHGPSVQQETQYF,TGTGCCAGCCCCCCAATCGATCACCATGGGCCTAGCGTCCAACAAGAGACCCAGTACTTC
TRBD2,TRBV10-3,few,TRBJ2-3,CATGLADTQYF,TGTGCCACCGGACTAGCGGATACGCAGTATTTT
NA,TRBV7-2,few,TRBJ2-7,CASSLGEFYQYF,TGTGCCAGCAGCTTAGGGGAGTTCTACCAGTACTTC
NA,TRBV6-2/TRBV6-3,once,TRBJ1-5,CASSYEGIQPQHF,TGTGCCAGCAGTTACGAGGGAATTCAGCCCCAGCATTTT
NA,TRBV14,NA,TRBJ1-6,CANKPGLRNSPLHF,TGTGCCAACAAACCGGGTCTTCGGAATTCACCCCTCCACTTT
NA,TRBV20-1,NA,TRBJ2-3,CSAPSASSTDTQYF,TGCAGTGCTCCTTCAGCCTCTAGCACAGATACGCAGTATTTT
NA,TRBV27,NA,TRBJ2-3,CASSLRESDTQYF,TGTGCCAGCAGTTTACGGGAGTCAGATACGCAGTATTTT
NA,TRBV5-1,many,TRBJ2-1,CASSLETFYNEQFF,TGCGCCAGCAGCTTGGAAACTTTCTACAATGAGCAGTTCTTC
TRBD2,TRBV2,few,TRBJ2-3,CASSLAGGTIDTQYF,TGTGCCAGCAGCCTAGCGGGAGGCACCATCGATACGCAGTATTTT
NA,TRBV7-9,many,TRBJ1-6,CASSLSNSPLHF,TGTGCCAGCAGCTTAAGTAATTCACCCCTCCACTTT